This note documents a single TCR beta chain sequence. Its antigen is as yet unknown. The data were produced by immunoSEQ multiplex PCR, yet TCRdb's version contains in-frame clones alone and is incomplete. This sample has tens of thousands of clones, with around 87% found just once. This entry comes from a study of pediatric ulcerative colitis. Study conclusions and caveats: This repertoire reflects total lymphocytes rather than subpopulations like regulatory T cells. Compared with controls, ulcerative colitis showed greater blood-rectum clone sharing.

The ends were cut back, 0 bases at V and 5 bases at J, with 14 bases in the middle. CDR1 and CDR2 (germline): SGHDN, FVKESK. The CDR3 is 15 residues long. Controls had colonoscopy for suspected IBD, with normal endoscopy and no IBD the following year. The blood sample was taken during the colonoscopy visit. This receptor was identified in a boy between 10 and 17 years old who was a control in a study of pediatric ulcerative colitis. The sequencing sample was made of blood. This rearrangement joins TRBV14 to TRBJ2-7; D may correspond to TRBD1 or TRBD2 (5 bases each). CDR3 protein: CASSQDLHRGDEQYF. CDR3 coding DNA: TGTGCCAGCAGCCAAGATCTGCATAGGGGAGACGAGCAGTACTTC.